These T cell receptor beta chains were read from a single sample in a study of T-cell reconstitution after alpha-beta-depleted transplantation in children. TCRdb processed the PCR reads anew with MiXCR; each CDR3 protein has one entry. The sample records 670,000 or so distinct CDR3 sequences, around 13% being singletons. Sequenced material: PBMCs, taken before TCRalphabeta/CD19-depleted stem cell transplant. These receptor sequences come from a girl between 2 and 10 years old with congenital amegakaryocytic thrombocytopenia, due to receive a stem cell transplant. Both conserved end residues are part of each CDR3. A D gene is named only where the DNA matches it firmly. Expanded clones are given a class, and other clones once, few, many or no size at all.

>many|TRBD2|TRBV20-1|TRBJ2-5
TGCAGTGCTCGACTAGCGGGACAAGAGACCCAGTACTTC
CSARLAGQETQYF
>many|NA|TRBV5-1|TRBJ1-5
TGCGCCAGCAGCTTGGCCGGGGGAAGGCAGCCCCAGCATTTT
CASSLAGGRQPQHF
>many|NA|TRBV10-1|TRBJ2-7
TGCGCCAGCAGTGGGTTGACAGAATTTTCCTACGAGCAGTACTTC
CASSGLTEFSYEQYF
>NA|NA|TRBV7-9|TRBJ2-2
TGTGCCAGCCGCTACCTTGGGCCGAACACCGGGGAGCTGTTTTTT
CASRYLGPNTGELFF
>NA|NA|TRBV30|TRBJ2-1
TGTGCCTGGAGGAGGATGCACAATGAGCAGTTCTTC
CAWRRMHNEQFF
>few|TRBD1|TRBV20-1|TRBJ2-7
TGCAGTGCTAGAAACCAGGACAGGAGCTCCTACGAGCAGTACTTC
CSARNQDRSSYEQYF
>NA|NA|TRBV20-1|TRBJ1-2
TGCAGTGCCCTCGGCCCGCTTAACTATGGCTACACCTTC
CSALGPLNYGYTF
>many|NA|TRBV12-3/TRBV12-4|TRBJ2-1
TGTGCCAGCAGTTTAACCGTCGCGGGTGAGCAGTTCTTC
CASSLTVAGEQFF
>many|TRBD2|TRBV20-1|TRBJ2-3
TGCAGTGCTACTAGGACTAGCGGCGAATCAGATACGCAGTATTTT
CSATRTSGESDTQYF
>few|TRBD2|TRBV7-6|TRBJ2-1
TGTGCCAGCAGCTCGGGGGGGACTGTCACCTACAATGAGCAGTTCTTC
CASSSGGTVTYNEQFF
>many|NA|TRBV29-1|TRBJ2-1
TGCAGCGTTCTTACCCACCAAGAAAATGAGCAGTTCTTC
CSVLTHQENEQFF
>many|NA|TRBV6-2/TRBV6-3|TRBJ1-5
TGTGCCAGCAGGCCTCCAAATCAGCCCCAGCATTTT
CASRPPNQPQHF
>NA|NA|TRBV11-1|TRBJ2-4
TGTGCCAGCAGCTTGTTTGGGGAAAACATTCAGTACTTC
CASSLFGENIQYF